The 2 T cell receptor beta chains below were found in one sample sequenced in a study of T cell repertoires in cytomegalovirus infection. TCRdb recomputed calls from the reads with MiXCR, one row per CDR3 protein. This table has hundreds of thousands of distinct CDR3 sequences, 20% to 30% appearing once. The material sequenced was CD8+ T cells from PBMCs. The receptors shown here come from a human donor in good health (CMV status not recorded). Some clones in this sample may be carry-over from other donors' samples.

This chain links TRBV5-1 with TRBJ2-7, with D perhaps matching TRBD1 (6 bases). Germline-derived CDR1 and CDR2 are SGHRS and YFSETQ. V was trimmed by 3 bases and J by 0 bases, leaving 13 bases between them. The CDR3 sequence is 15 residues long. CDR3 loop: CASSYDVGGSYEQYF. The CDR3 nucleotides read TGCGCCAGCAGCTACGACGTAGGGGGCTCCTACGAGCAGTACTTC.

This clonotype was counted at least ten times. The chain carries TRBV7-9 and TRBJ2-7; unclear D gene. The V gene's germline CDR1 is SEHNR and CDR2 FQNEAQ (reference sequence). This CDR3 contains 12 residues. The germline V and J ends were trimmed by 4 bases and 5 bases, with 9 bases remaining between them. CDR3 in DNA: TGTGCCAGCAGCTCCGGAAATGACGAGCAGTACGTC. It codes for CASSSGNDEQYV.